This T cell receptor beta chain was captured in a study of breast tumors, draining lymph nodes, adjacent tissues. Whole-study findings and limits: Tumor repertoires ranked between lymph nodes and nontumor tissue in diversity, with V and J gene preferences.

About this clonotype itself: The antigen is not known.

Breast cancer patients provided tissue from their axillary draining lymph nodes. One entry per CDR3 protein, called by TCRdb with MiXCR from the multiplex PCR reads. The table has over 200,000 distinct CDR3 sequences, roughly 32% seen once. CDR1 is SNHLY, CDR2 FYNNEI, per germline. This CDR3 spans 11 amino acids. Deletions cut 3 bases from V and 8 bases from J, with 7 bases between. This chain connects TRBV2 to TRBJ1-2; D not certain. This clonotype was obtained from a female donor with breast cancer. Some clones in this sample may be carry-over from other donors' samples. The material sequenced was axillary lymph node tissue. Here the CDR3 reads CASSDSLGYTF. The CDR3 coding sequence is TGTGCCAGCAGTGATAGTCTCGGCTACACCTTC.